This TCR beta chain came from a study of regulatory T cells in long-lasting Graves disease. Time point specified: persistent/refractory GD, antithyroid drugs over 5 years with positive TRAb. RNA isolated from PBMCs was used to make the TCR library. The patients were drawn from one endocrinology department in Xi'an, China. Building of the TCR beta libraries involved iRepertoire HTBI primers and Arm-PCR of CDR3 regions. TCRdb recomputed calls from the multiplex PCR reads with MiXCR, one row per CDR3 protein. The sample shows 310,000 or so distinct CDR3 sequences, around 20% of them seen only once. A word on this clonotype: The antigen is undetermined.

Notes on the study in general: Researchers examined only peripheral blood and not thyroid tissue. Persistent disease was associated with favored TRBV28 usage and with favored use of TRBJ1-2 and TRBJ2-5.

CDR1 and CDR2 from the germline V gene are SGHTA and FQGNSA. The CDR3 loop spans 18 amino acids. The J segment lost 1 base and the V segment lost 1 base, leaving 5 bases of the junction unmatched. This specimen consisted of peripheral blood mononuclear cells (PBMCs), obtained when the disease was refractory, from a patient treated with antithyroid drugs. The receptor was isolated from a female donor with Graves disease. The V call is TRBV7-2, the J call TRBJ2-3, with 13 nucleotides matching TRBD2. The CDR3 sequence: CASSLVRLAGGGTDTQYF. The CDR3 region has the DNA TGTGCCAGCAGCTTAGTACGACTAGCGGGGGGTGGCACAGATACGCAGTATTTT. Drawing the rest from reference TRBV7-2 and TRBJ2-3, the complete variable domain is GAGVSQSPSNKVTEKGKDVELRCDPISGHTALYWYRQSLGQGLEFLIYFQGNSAPDKSGLPSDRFSAERTGGSVSTLTIQRTQQEDSAVYLCASSLVRLAGGGTDTQYFGPGTRLTVL.